This TCR beta chain was captured by sequencing in a study of T cells in Graves' hyperthyroidism and ophthalmopathy. The length of the CDR3 is 13 residues. In germline, CDR1 is SQVTM, CDR2 ANQGSEA. Trimming pared 7 bases from V and 5 bases from J, leaving 17 bases between. From RNA transcripts, TCR beta CDR3 regions were amplified. The primer set for the first-round RT-PCR of the TCR CDR3 was HTBI. One entry per CDR3 protein, called by TCRdb with MiXCR from the multiplex PCR reads. Of around 610,000 distinct CDR3 sequences listed, roughly 15% are singletons. The cohort's ophthalmopathy patients, a group with duration under 3 months, had a Clinical Activity Score of at least 3 and a NOSPECS grade of at least 4.

The TCR comes from a woman aged 40 to 50 with Graves' ophthalmopathy. Specimen: blood. This chain uses TRBV29-1 with TRBJ2-5, with D tentatively TRBD1 or TRBD2 (6 bases each). CDR3 DNA sequence: TGCAGCGGGACCCCAGGGGCGGGGGAGACCCAGTACTTC. Its protein is CSGTPGAGETQYF.